A selection of T cell receptor beta chains follows, all from one sample in a study of CD8 T cells in Susac syndrome. MiXCR, run by TCRdb on the immunoSEQ multiplex PCR reads, gives a single entry per CDR3 protein. This sample has 150,000 to 200,000 distinct CDR3 sequences, with approximately 94% found just once. The sample taken for sequencing was CD4+ T cells from PBMCs. All receptors derive from a human donor with multiple sclerosis. Each CDR3 is given with its conserved first and last residue. Fields, in order: J gene, V gene, CDR3 protein.

j_call: TRBJ2-7; v_call: TRBV6-1; cdr3_aa: CASSEDRSYEQYF
j_call: TRBJ1-1; v_call: TRBV18; cdr3_aa: CASSPPHGNTEAFF
j_call: TRBJ1-1; v_call: TRBV11-2; cdr3_aa: CASSPSDRAATEAFF
j_call: TRBJ2-3; v_call: TRBV30; cdr3_aa: CAWMGLDTQYF
j_call: TRBJ1-1; v_call: TRBV27; cdr3_aa: CASSLVVKDTEAFF
j_call: TRBJ1-4; v_call: TRBV7-9; cdr3_aa: CASSAGASNEKLFF
j_call: TRBJ2-2; v_call: TRBV4-2; cdr3_aa: CASSQEAGSWAGELFF
j_call: TRBJ2-5; v_call: TRBV12-3/TRBV12-4; cdr3_aa: CASSRDRVGETQYF
j_call: TRBJ2-7; v_call: TRBV18; cdr3_aa: CASSSRTGGLYEQYF
j_call: TRBJ1-1; v_call: TRBV20-1; cdr3_aa: CSARPDMNTEAFF
j_call: TRBJ2-1; v_call: TRBV30; cdr3_aa: CAWRVAGHNEQFF
j_call: TRBJ1-5; v_call: TRBV29-1; cdr3_aa: CSVEAGGDQPQHF
j_call: TRBJ2-7; v_call: TRBV6-6; cdr3_aa: CASSYETSGSFEQYF
j_call: TRBJ2-5; v_call: TRBV2; cdr3_aa: CASHREQETQYF
j_call: TRBJ2-3; v_call: TRBV3-1; cdr3_aa: CASSSREDYTDTQYF
j_call: TRBJ2-7; v_call: TRBV29-1; cdr3_aa: CSAIPGTLYEQYF
j_call: TRBJ2-7; v_call: TRBV27; cdr3_aa: CASSPGTGYEQYF
j_call: TRBJ1-1; v_call: TRBV5-4; cdr3_aa: CASSLNTEAFF
j_call: TRBJ2-5; v_call: TRBV7-2; cdr3_aa: CASSKKPQGAGETQYF
j_call: TRBJ2-5; v_call: TRBV30; cdr3_aa: CAWNHARGSETQYF
j_call: TRBJ1-1; v_call: TRBV6-2/TRBV6-3; cdr3_aa: CASSYNVNTEAFF
j_call: TRBJ1-5; v_call: TRBV30; cdr3_aa: CAWSVLGPGGPQHF
j_call: TRBJ2-2; v_call: TRBV9; cdr3_aa: CASSGSTRNRELFF
j_call: TRBJ2-7; v_call: TRBV20-1; cdr3_aa: CSALTMTSYEQYF
j_call: TRBJ2-5; v_call: TRBV18; cdr3_aa: CASSPLREVETQYF
j_call: TRBJ2-7; v_call: TRBV15; cdr3_aa: CATSRGTGDFYEQYF
j_call: TRBJ2-7; v_call: TRBV7-2; cdr3_aa: CASSPTRTFHEQYF
j_call: TRBJ2-1; v_call: TRBV5-4; cdr3_aa: CASSSRVGLYNEQFF
j_call: TRBJ2-1; v_call: TRBV29-1; cdr3_aa: CSAIRGGSYNEQFF
j_call: TRBJ2-7; v_call: TRBV2; cdr3_aa: CASRGLAGGPSYEQYF
j_call: TRBJ1-4; v_call: TRBV20-1; cdr3_aa: CSARDQSAGEKLFF
j_call: TRBJ1-3; v_call: TRBV7-9; cdr3_aa: CASSSRTGRTGNTIYF
j_call: TRBJ2-7; v_call: TRBV20-1; cdr3_aa: CSARDYSYEQYF
j_call: TRBJ2-6; v_call: TRBV3-1; cdr3_aa: CASSQIGRTGANVLTF
j_call: TRBJ2-5; v_call: TRBV6-6; cdr3_aa: CASRYGQETQYF
j_call: TRBJ1-2; v_call: TRBV2; cdr3_aa: CASTEGTGDYGYTF
j_call: TRBJ1-1; v_call: TRBV19; cdr3_aa: CASSKRTEAEAFF